This T cell receptor beta chain was captured by sequencing in a study of shared T cell receptors in the human thymus. The data were produced by immunoSEQ multiplex PCR, yet TCRdb's version contains in-frame clones alone and is incomplete. Of about 380,000 clones in the sample, roughly 94% were seen once. V lost 3 bases and J lost 3; bases outside the gene matches: 3. This CDR3 is 15 amino acids long. Germline CDR1 SEHNR, CDR2 FQNEAQ (reference sequence). The chain is built from TRBV7-9 and TRBJ2-3; 10 bases fit TRBD1. The receptor comes from a human donor. Sequenced: thymocytes. The CDR3 here is CASSFPGQGTDTQYF. The CDR3 nucleotides read TGTGCCAGCAGCTTTCCGGGACAGGGGACAGATACGCAGTATTTT.